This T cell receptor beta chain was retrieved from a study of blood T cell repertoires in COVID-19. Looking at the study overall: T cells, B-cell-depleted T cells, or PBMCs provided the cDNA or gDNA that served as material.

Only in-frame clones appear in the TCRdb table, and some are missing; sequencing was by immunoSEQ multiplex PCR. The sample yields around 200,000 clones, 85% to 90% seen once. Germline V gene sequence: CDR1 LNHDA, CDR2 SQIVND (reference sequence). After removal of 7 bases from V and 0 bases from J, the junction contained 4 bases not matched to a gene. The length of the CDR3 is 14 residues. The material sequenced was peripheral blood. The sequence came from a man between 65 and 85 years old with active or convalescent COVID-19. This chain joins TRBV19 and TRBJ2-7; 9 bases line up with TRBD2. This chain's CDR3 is CASMASGDSYEQYF. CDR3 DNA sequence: TGTGCCAGTATGGCTAGCGGGGACTCCTACGAGCAGTACTTC.